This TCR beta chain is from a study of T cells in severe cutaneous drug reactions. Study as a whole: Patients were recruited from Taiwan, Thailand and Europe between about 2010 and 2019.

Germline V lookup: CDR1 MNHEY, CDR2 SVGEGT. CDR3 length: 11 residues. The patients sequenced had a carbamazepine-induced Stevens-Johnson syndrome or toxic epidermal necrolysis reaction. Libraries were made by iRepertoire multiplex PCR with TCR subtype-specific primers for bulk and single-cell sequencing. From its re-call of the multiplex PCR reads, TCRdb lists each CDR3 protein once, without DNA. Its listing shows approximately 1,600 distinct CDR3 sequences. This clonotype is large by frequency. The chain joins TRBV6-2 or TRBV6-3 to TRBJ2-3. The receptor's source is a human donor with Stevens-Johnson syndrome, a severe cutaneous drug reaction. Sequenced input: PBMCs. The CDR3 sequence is CASTRTDTQYF.